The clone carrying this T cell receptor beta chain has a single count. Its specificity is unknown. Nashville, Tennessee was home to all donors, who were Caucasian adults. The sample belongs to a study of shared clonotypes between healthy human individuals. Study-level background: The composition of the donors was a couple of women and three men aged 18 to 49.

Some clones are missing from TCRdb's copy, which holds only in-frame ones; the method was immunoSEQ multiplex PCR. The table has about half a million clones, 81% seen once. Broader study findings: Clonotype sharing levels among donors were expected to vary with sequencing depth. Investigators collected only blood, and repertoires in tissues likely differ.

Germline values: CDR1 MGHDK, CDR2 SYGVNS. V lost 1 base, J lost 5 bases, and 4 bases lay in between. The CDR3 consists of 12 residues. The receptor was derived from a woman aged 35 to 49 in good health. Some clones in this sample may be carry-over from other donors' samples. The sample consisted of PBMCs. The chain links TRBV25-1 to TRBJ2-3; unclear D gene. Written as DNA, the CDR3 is TGTGCCAGCAGTGAATCGTTAGATACGCAGTATTTT. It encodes CASSESLDTQYF.